This T cell receptor beta chain derives from a study of technical replicates of blood from several donors. V was clipped by 4 bases and J by 1 base, with 7 bases between them. The germline gives CDR1 MNHEY, CDR2 SMNVEV (reference sequence). The CDR3 extends over 13 amino acids. Method: immunoSEQ multiplex PCR; TCRdb's copy keeps in-frame clones and lacks some. The data contain approximately 94,000 clones, about 95% of them singletons. This chain links TRBV27 with TRBJ1-1, with a possible D match to TRBD1 (6 bases). This clonotype was obtained from a human donor in good health. The sequenced material came from T cells isolated from PBMCs. In DNA, the CDR3 is TGTGCCAGCAGTTGGGGACAGAACACTGAAGCTTTCTTT. Its translation: CASSWGQNTEAFF.